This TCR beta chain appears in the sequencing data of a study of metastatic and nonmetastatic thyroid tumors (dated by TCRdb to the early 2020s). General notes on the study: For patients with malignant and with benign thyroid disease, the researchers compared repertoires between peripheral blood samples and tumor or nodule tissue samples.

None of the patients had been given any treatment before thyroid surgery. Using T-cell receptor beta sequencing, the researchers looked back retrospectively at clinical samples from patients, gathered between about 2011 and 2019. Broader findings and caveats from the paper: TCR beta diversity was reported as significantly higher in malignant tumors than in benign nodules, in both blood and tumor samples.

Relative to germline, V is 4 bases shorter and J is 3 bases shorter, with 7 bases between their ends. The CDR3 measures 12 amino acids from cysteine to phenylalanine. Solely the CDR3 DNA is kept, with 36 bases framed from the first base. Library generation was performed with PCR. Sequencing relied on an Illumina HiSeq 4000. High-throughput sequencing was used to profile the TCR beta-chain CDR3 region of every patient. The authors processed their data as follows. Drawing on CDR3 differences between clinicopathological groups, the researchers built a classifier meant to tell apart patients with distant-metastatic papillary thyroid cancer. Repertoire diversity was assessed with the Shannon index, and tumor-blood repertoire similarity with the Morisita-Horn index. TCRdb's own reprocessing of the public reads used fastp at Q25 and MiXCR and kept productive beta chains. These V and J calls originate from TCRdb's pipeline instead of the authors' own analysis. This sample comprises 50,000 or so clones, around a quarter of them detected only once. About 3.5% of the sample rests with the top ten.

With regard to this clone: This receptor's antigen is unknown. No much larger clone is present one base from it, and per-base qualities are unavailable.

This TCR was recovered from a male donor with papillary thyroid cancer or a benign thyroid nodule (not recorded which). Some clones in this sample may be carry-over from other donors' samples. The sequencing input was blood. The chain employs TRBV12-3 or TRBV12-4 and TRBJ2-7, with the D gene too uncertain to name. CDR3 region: CASSYGRYEQYF. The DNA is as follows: TGTGCCAGCAGTTATGGCCGCTACGAGCAGTACTTC.